The clone carrying this T cell receptor beta chain was picked up a small number of times. Its antigen is undetermined. The data stem from a study of identical twins. TCRdb processed the 5' RACE reads anew with MiXCR; each CDR3 protein has one entry. The sample has some 630,000 distinct CDR3 sequences; under 8.5% are singletons. The CDR3 consists of 16 residues. Germline V gene sequence: CDR1 MNHNS, CDR2 SASEGT. Trimming removed 7 bases from V and 0 bases from J, with 16 bases in between. Findings of the study overall: Recombination models fit unrelated individuals' TCR alpha sharing but underestimated twins'. Out-of-frame alpha sequences shared by twins were enriched for low generation probability.

Healthy Caucasians were all of the donors. These same records also appear under a second study, on yellow fever vaccine responses in identical twins. That investigation notes: It has been reported that, in twins, the vaccine T cell response seemed partly convergent and partly personalized.

V is TRBV6-1 and J is TRBJ2-1; D is ambiguous. The clonotype was recovered from a woman in her late teens or twenties in good health. The sequencing input was PBMCs. Here the CDR3 reads CASTPGTASSYNEQFF. The CDR3 DNA reads as TGTGCCAGCACCCCTGGAACTGCCAGCTCCTACAATGAGCAGTTCTTC.